This T cell receptor beta chain was captured in a study of blood T cell repertoires in COVID-19. Method: immunoSEQ multiplex PCR; TCRdb's copy keeps in-frame clones and lacks some. The sample lists around 150,000 clones; roughly 72% were seen once. Germline V gives CDR1 SGHTA, CDR2 FQGTGA. This CDR3 is built from 13 residues. With 4 bases removed from V and 1 base from J, the gap between germline ends came to 7 bases. The material sequenced was peripheral blood. The TCR sequence derives from a woman aged 80 or over with acute or convalescent COVID-19. This chain uses TRBV7-3 with TRBJ1-1; D is unclear. CDR3 in amino acids: CASSSNRNTEAFF. CDR3 in DNA: TGTGCCAGCAGCTCCAACAGGAACACTGAAGCTTTCTTT.